This T cell receptor beta chain appears in the sequencing data of a study of CD8+ T cells in alopecia areata. This CDR3 has 17 residues. V lost 4 bases and J lost 5; bases outside the gene matches: 14. Germline CDR1 reads SGHRS; CDR2 reads YFSETQ. The sample's treatment: oral pan-JAK inhibitor, 5-10 mg twice daily. RNA extraction and reverse transcription yielded cDNA as sequencing template. Profiled with immunoSEQ multiplex PCR; TCRdb holds only in-frame clones, not every one. The data contain hundreds of thousands of clones, approximately 67% of them singletons. The gene calls are TRBV5-1 and TRBJ1-5; 8 bases line up with TRBD1. The clonotype comes from a human donor with alopecia areata. The sample in question was CD4+ T cells sorted from blood, obtained at week 44, from a patient treated with tofacitinib. CDR3 region: CASSPNPGQEYYQPQHF. The CDR3 coding sequence is TGCGCCAGCAGCCCTAACCCGGGACAGGAGTATTATCAGCCCCAGCATTTT.